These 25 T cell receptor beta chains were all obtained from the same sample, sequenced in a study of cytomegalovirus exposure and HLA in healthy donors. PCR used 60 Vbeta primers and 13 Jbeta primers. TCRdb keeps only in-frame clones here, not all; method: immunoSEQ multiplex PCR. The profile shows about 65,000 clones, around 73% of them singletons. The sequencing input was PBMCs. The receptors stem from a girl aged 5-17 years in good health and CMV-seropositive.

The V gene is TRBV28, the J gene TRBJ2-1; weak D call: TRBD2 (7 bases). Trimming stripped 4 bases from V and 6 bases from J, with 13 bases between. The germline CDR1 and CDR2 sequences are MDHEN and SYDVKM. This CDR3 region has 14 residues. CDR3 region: CASSSGGPSNEQFF. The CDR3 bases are TGTGCCAGCAGTTCCGGGGGGCCTAGCAATGAGCAGTTCTTC.

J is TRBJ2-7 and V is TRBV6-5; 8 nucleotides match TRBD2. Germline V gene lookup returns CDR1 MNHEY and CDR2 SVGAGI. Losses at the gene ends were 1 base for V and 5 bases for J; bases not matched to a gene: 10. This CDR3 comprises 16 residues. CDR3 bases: TGTGCCAGCAGTTACTTGACTAGCGCAGTCTTGGACGAGCAGTACTTC. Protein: CASSYLTSAVLDEQYF.

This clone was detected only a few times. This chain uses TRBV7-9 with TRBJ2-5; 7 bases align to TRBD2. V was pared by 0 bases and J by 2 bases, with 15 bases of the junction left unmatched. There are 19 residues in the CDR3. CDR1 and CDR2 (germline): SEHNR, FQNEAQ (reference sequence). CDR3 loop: CASSLAVGGVGRGQETQYF. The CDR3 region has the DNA TGTGCCAGCAGCTTAGCAGTGGGAGGGGTGGGACGGGGACAAGAGACCCAGTACTTC.

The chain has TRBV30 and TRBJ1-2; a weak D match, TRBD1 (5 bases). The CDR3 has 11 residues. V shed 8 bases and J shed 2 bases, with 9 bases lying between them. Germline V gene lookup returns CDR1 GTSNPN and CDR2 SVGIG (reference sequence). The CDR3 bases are TGTGCCCACAGGCGGAACTATGGCTACACCTTC. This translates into CAHRRNYGYTF.

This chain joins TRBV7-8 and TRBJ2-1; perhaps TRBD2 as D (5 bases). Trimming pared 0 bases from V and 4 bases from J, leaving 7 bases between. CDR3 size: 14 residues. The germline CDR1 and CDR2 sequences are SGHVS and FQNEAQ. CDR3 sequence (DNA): TGTGCCAGCAGCTTAGCAACTAGTTACAATGAGCAGTTCTTC. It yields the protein CASSLATSYNEQFF.

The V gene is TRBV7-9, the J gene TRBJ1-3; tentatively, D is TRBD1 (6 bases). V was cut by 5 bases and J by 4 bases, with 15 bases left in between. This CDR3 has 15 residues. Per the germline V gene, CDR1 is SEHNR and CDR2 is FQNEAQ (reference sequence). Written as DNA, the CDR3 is TGTGCCAGCAGCCGCAGGGGAACGCTCGGAAACACCATATATTTT. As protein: CASSRRGTLGNTIYF.

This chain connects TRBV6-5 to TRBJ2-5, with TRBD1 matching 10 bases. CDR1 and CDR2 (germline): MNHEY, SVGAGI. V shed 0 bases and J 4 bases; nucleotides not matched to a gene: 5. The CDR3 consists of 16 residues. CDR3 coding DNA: TGTGCCAGCAGTTACTCGACAGGGGGCGGTGGAGAGACCCAGTACTTC. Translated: CASSYSTGGGGETQYF.

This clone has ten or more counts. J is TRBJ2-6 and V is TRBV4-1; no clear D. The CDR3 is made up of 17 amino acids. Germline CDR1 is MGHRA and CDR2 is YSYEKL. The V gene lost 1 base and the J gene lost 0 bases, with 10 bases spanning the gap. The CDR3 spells CASSQGAPSSGANVLTF. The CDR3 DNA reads TGCGCCAGCAGCCAAGGTGCCCCTAGCTCTGGGGCCAACGTCCTGACTTTC.

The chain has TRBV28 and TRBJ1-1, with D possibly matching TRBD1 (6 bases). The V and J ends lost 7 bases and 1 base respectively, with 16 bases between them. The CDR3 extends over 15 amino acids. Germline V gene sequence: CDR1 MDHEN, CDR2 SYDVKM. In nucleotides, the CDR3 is TGTGCCAGCACCCCTCGGGGGGCCGAGAACACTGAAGCTTTCTTT. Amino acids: CASTPRGAENTEAFF.

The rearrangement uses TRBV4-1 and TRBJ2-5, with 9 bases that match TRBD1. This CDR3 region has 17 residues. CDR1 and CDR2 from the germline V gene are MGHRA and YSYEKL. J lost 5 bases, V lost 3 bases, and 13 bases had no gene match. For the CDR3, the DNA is TGCGCCAGCAGCCATTTTGGGGGGACAGGGCCGGGTGAGACCCAGTACTTC. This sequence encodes CASSHFGGTGPGETQYF.

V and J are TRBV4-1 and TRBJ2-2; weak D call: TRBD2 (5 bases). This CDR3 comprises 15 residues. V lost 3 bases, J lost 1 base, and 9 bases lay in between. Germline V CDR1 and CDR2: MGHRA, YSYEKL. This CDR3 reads CASSQRLQNTGELFF. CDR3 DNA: TGCGCCAGCAGCCAGAGACTACAGAACACCGGGGAGCTGTTTTTT.

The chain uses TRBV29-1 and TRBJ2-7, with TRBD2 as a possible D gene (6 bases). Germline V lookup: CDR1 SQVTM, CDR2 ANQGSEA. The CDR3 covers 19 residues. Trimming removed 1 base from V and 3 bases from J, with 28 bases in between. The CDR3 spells CSVEAVRWVAELIYYEQYF. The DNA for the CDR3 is TGCAGCGTTGAAGCGGTCAGGTGGGTAGCGGAGTTAATTTACTACGAGCAGTACTTC.

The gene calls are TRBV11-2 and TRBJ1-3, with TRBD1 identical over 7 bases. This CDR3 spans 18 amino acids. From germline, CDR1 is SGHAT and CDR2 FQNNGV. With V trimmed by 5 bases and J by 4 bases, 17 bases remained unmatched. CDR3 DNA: TGTGCCAGCAGCCCGATTGTAGGACAGGCATCGCCCGGAAACACCATATATTTT. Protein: CASSPIVGQASPGNTIYF.

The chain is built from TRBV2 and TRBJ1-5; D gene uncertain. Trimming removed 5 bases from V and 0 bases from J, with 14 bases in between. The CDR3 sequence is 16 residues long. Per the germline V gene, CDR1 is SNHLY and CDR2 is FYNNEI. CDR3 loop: CASSSSSGYSNQPQHF. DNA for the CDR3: TGTGCCAGCAGTTCCTCTTCCGGGTATAGCAATCAGCCCCAGCATTTT. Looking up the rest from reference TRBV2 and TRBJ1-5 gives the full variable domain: EPEVTQTPSHQVTQMGQEVILRCVPISNHLYFYWYRQILGQKVEFLVSFYNNEISEKSEIFDDQFSVERPDGSNFTLKIRSTKLEDSAMYFCASSSSSGYSNQPQHFGDGTRLSIL.

The CDR3 coding sequence is TGTGCCAGCAGTCGATGGTCGGGACTAGCGGGATTAAAAGAAGACGAGCAGTACTTC. Its protein is CASSRWSGLAGLKEDEQYF. V gene TRBV28 combines with J gene TRBJ2-7, with 13 nucleotides matching TRBD2. The V and J ends lost 5 bases and 5 bases, in that order; junction bases with no gene match: 18. In germline, CDR1 is MDHEN, CDR2 SYDVKM. The CDR3 length is 19 residues.

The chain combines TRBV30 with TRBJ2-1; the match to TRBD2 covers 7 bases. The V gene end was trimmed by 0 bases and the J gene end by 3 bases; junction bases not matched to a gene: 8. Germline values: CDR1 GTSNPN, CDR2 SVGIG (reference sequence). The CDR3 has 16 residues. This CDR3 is CAWSVLLAENYNEQFF. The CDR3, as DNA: TGTGCCTGGAGTGTACTCCTAGCGGAAAACTACAATGAGCAGTTCTTC.

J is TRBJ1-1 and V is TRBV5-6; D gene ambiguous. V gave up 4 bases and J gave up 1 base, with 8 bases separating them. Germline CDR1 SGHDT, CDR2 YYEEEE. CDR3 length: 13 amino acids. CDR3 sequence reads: CASSEDSNTEAFF. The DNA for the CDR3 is TGTGCCAGCAGCGAAGACTCGAACACTGAAGCTTTCTTT.

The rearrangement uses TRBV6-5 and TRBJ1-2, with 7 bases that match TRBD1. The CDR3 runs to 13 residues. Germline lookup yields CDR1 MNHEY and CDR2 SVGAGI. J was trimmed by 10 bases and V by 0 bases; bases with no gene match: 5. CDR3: CASSYSRDRSYTF. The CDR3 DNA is TGTGCCAGCAGTTACTCGAGGGACAGATCCTACACCTTC.

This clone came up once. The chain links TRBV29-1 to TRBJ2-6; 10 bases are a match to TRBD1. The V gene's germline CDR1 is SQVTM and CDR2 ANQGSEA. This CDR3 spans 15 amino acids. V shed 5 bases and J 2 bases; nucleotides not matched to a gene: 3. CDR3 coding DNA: TGCAGCGTTTACGGACAGGGGGCTGGGGCCAACGTCCTGACTTTC. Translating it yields CSVYGQGAGANVLTF.

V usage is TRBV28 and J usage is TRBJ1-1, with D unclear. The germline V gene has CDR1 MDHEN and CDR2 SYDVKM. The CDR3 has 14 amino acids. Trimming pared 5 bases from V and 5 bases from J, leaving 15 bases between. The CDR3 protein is CASSQILGGTEAFF. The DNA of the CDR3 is TGTGCCAGCAGTCAAATCCTAGGTGGGACTGAAGCTTTCTTT.

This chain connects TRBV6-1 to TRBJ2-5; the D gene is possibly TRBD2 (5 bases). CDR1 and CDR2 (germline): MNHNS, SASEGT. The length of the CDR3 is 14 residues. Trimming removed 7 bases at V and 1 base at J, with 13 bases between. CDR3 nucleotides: TGTGCCAGCAATAGTCGAGGGCGCCAAGAGACCCAGTACTTC. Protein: CASNSRGRQETQYF.

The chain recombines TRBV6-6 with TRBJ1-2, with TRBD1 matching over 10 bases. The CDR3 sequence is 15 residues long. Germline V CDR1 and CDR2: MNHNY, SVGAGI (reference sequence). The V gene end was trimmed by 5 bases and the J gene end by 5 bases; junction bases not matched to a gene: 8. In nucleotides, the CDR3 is TGTGCCAGCAGTCCGACAGGGGACAGGGGTTATGGCTACACCTTC. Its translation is CASSPTGDRGYGYTF.

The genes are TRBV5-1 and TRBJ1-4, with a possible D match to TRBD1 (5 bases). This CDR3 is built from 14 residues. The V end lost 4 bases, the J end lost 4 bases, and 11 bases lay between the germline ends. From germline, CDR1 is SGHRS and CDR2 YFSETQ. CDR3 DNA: TGCGCCAGCAGCACGGCGGGGGTTAATGAAAAACTGTTTTTT. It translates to CASSTAGVNEKLFF.

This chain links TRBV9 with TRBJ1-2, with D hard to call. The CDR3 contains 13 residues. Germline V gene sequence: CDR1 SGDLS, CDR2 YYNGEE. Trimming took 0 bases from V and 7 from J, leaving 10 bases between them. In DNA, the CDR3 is TGTGCCAGCAGCGTAGGAGGAAGCTCTGGCTACACCTTC. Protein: CASSVGGSSGYTF.

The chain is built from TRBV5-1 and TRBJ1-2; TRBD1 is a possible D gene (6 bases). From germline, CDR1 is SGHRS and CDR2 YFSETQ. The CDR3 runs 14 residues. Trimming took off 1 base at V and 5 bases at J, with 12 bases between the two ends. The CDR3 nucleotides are TGCGCCAGCAGCTTGTCAGGGGTCGTATATGGCTACACCTTC. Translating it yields CASSLSGVVYGYTF.